The 2 T cell receptor beta chains listed next were all sequenced from one sample in a study of regulatory T cells in long-lasting Graves disease. Time point denoted: newly diagnosed GD, antithyroid drugs for less than 3 months. After RNA was extracted from PBMCs, the TCR library was made from it. In building TCR beta libraries, iRepertoire HTBI primers were used together with Arm-PCR of CDR3 regions. TCRdb fed the multiplex PCR reads into MiXCR, producing one record per CDR3 protein. Counted here are 400,000 to 450,000 distinct CDR3 sequences, under 15% occurring once; the ten biggest clones make up approximately 15%. The same sample was also studied in work on T cells in Graves' hyperthyroidism and ophthalmopathy.

The sample consisted of peripheral blood mononuclear cells (PBMCs), taken at new diagnosis, from a patient treated with antithyroid drugs. Receptors originate from a woman aged 30 to 39 with Graves disease.

This clonotype was counted ten times or more. The V gene is TRBV11-1, the J gene TRBJ1-1; the D is unclear. Germline V gene data show CDR1 as SGHAT and CDR2 as FQDESV (reference sequence). The CDR3 consists of 15 residues. The ends were cut back, 4 bases at V and 2 bases at J, with 14 bases in the middle. CDR3 nucleotides: TGTGCCAGCAGCTCGCGAGCGAGCCATAACACTGAAGCTTTCTTT. It is translated as CASSSRASHNTEAFF.

The table lists this clonotype with many counts. The V and J genes are TRBV5-1 and TRBJ1-1, with 8 bases identical to TRBD1. The CDR3 covers 13 residues. The germline V gene has CDR1 SGHRS and CDR2 YFSETQ. The J segment lost 5 bases and the V segment lost 4 bases, leaving 4 bases of the junction unmatched. The CDR3 DNA reads as TGCGCCAGCAGCGAATGGACAGGGACTGAAGCTTTCTTT. This translates into CASSEWTGTEAFF.